Below are 15 T cell receptor beta chains sequenced from a single sample in a study of control samples from healthy donors and cancer patients. Method: immunoSEQ multiplex PCR; TCRdb's copy keeps in-frame clones and lacks some. The sample has about 68,000 clones; 75% to 85% are singletons. Sequencing was performed on blood. The origin of the receptors is a man aged 60 to 75 in good health.

The CDR3 DNA sequence: TGTGCCAGCAGAGTAGAGACAGGGCAGCTGTTTTTT. Amino acids: CASRVETGQLFF. The chain couples TRBV2 to TRBJ1-4, with 7 bases fitting TRBD1. Germline assignment: CDR1 SNHLY and CDR2 FYNNEI. The CDR3 has 12 amino acids. With 6 bases clipped from V and 14 bases from J, the junction kept 9 bases outside the gene matches.

In this sample, this clone turned up a few times. The rearrangement joins TRBV7-2 to TRBJ1-5; D ambiguous. Trimming removed 4 bases at V and 5 bases at J, with 12 bases between. CDR3 length equals 14 residues. Germline lookup yields CDR1 SGHTA and CDR2 FQGNSA. CDR3 sequence reads: CASSSSYGDQPQHF. CDR3 sequence (DNA): TGTGCCAGCAGCTCCAGCTACGGGGATCAGCCCCAGCATTTT.

This chain links TRBV9 with TRBJ2-1; TRBD2 agrees at 14 bases. This CDR3 is built from 16 residues. Trimming cost V 4 bases and J 3 bases; bases outside gene matches: 3. Germline V CDR1 and CDR2: SGDLS, YYNGEE. The CDR3 reads CASSKGLAGGYNEQFF. CDR3 nucleotide sequence: TGTGCCAGCAGCAAAGGACTAGCGGGAGGCTACAATGAGCAGTTCTTC.

The V call is TRBV19, the J call TRBJ2-1; TRBD2 aligns across 14 bases. Trimming took 6 bases from V and 7 from J; bases not matched to a gene: 5. This CDR3 contains 15 residues. Germline V gene lookup returns CDR1 LNHDA and CDR2 SQIVND (reference sequence). The CDR3 reads CASSRTSGRRNEQFF. Written as DNA, the CDR3 is TGTGCCAGTAGCCGGACTAGCGGGAGGAGGAATGAGCAGTTCTTC.

J is TRBJ2-1 and V is TRBV9; D is unresolved. CDR1 is SGDLS and CDR2 is YYNGEE in the germline V gene. The CDR3 is made up of 14 amino acids. Trimming left V 3 bases short and J 6 bases short, with 13 bases between. The CDR3 spells CASSGPGPFNEQFF. The CDR3 nucleotides are TGTGCCAGCAGCGGACCCGGCCCGTTCAATGAGCAGTTCTTC.

The chain links TRBV3-1 (or the pseudogene TRBV3-2) to TRBJ2-5; the match to TRBD1 covers 9 bases. Germline values: CDR1 LGHDT, CDR2 YNNKEL (reference sequence). The trim removed 6 bases at V and 5 bases at J, leaving 7 bases unmatched. This CDR3 has 14 amino acids. For the CDR3, the DNA is TGTGCCAGCAGGGGGACAGGGAATAGGGAGACCCAGTACTTC. Amino acids: CASRGTGNRETQYF.

The chain uses TRBV6-5 and TRBJ2-7, with D perhaps matching TRBD1 or TRBD2 (5 bases each). Germline loops: CDR1 MNHEY, CDR2 SVGAGI. Trimming shortened V by 2 bases and J by 2 bases, and 13 bases separated the two germline ends. This CDR3 is 15 amino acids long. CDR3 DNA: TGTGCCAGCAGTTACGACCCGGGGCCTCCCTACGAGCAGTACTTC. Translated: CASSYDPGPPYEQYF.

By its share, this clone is medium-sized. The chain combines TRBV18 with TRBJ2-7, with 8 bases aligning to TRBD2. The CDR3 spans 15 residues. Per germline, CDR1 KGHSH and CDR2 LQKENI. J gave up 6 bases and V 3 bases, and 10 bases lay outside the gene matches. The CDR3 DNA sequence: TGTGCCAGCTCACCTCTCCCGGGACTAGAGGGCGAGCAGTACTTC. Protein: CASSPLPGLEGEQYF.

The V and J genes are TRBV29-1 and TRBJ1-2; a weak D match, TRBD1 (5 bases). CDR3 length: 18 amino acids. Germline V lookup: CDR1 SQVTM, CDR2 ANQGSEA. V shed 7 bases and J shed 0 bases, with 27 bases lying between them. CDR3: CSAVFIASGTQANYGYTF. CDR3 bases: TGCAGCGCTGTGTTTATCGCTTCCGGGACGCAAGCTAACTATGGCTACACCTTC. The full variable domain, its missing parts supplied by reference TRBV29-1 and TRBJ1-2, is SAVISQKPSRDICQRGTSLTIQCQVDSQVTMMFWYRQQPGQSLTLIATANQGSEATYESGFVIDKFPISRPNLTFSTLTVSNMSPEDSSIYLCSAVFIASGTQANYGYTFGSGTRLTVV.

This chain joins TRBV7-2 and TRBJ2-4, with TRBD2 as a possible D gene (5 bases). Germline V lookup: CDR1 SGHTA, CDR2 FQGNSA. The CDR3 contains 14 residues. V lost 1 base, J lost 4 bases, and 8 bases lay in between. In DNA form, the CDR3 reads TGTGCCAGCAGCTTAGAAGCGGATAAAAACATTCAGTACTTC. Its translation is CASSLEADKNIQYF.

This clone was observed once. This chain joins TRBV5-4 and TRBJ1-1; possible D gene TRBD1, 5 bases. Germline CDR1 reads SGHNT; CDR2 reads YYREEE (reference sequence). Trimming pared 5 bases from V and 4 bases from J, leaving 15 bases between. The CDR3 has 14 residues. Written as DNA, the CDR3 is TGTGCCAGCAGGGGGTTTGGGGGAATCACTGAAGCTTTCTTT. It is translated as CASRGFGGITEAFF.

This chain joins TRBV3-1 (or the pseudogene TRBV3-2) and TRBJ2-7; TRBD2 is a possible D gene (5 bases). In germline, CDR1 is LGHDT, CDR2 YNNKEL (reference sequence). V lost 6 bases and J 7 bases, leaving 25 bases between the germline ends. The CDR3 is 16 residues long. CDR3 DNA: TGTGCCAGCAGGCCGCCGTTGAGGCCCCGGGGTCGGGAGCAGTACTTC. This encodes CASRPPLRPRGREQYF.

The chain employs TRBV5-4 and TRBJ2-1, with 8 bases aligning to TRBD2. The CDR3 totals 16 residues. The germline gives CDR1 SGHNT, CDR2 YYREEE (reference sequence). Unmatched junction bases numbered 2, after V lost 0 bases and J lost 0 bases. The CDR3 bases are TGTGCCAGCAGCTTGGGACTAGCGAGCTCCTACAATGAGCAGTTCTTC. Its translation is CASSLGLASSYNEQFF.

This CDR3 is CASSLGLADYEQYF. For the CDR3, the DNA is TGTGCCAGCAGCTTGGGACTAGCGGATTACGAGCAGTACTTC. The chain recombines TRBV5-4 with TRBJ2-7, with 9 bases matching TRBD2. The CDR3 has 14 residues. J gave up 4 bases and V 0 bases, and 2 bases lay outside the gene matches. CDR1 and CDR2 from the germline V gene are SGHNT and YYREEE (reference sequence).

The chain joins TRBV19 to TRBJ2-1; 12 bases line up with TRBD2. V dropped 5 bases and J dropped 4; count of bases not matched to a gene: 6. CDR1 is LNHDA, CDR2 SQIVND, per germline (reference sequence). This CDR3 has 16 residues. The CDR3 region is CASSVRLAGDYNEQFF. The CDR3 bases are TGTGCCAGTAGTGTCAGACTAGCGGGAGATTACAATGAGCAGTTCTTC.